This T cell receptor (beta chain) was retrieved from a study of CD8 T cells in Susac syndrome. Germline CDR1 is LGHDT and CDR2 is YNNKEL (reference sequence). The CDR3 totals 16 residues. J was trimmed by 6 bases and V by 1 base; bases with no gene match: 8. Random hexamers primed reverse transcription of about 0.5 to 1 ug RNA. TCR beta CDR3 was amplified by immunoSEQ multiplex PCR. This amplification extended across 54 Vbeta and 13 Jbeta segments. TCRdb recomputed calls from the immunoSEQ multiplex PCR reads with MiXCR, one row per CDR3 protein. This repertoire shows 300,000 or so distinct CDR3 sequences, 90% to 95% found once; its top ten account for 0.065%. Blood CD8+ and CD4+ T cells underwent high-throughput TCR beta sequencing.

Sequencing used CD4+ T cells from PBMCs. The receptor comes from a human donor with multiple sclerosis. The V gene is TRBV3-1, the J gene TRBJ2-1, with TRBD2 identical over 8 bases. The CDR3 loop reads CASSQAREARSNEQFF. CDR3 DNA: TGTGCCAGCAGCCAAGCGCGGGAGGCCCGGTCCAATGAGCAGTTCTTC.